This TCR beta chain stems from a study of vaccination effects on CD4 cells after COVID-19. Study-level results: Marked clonal contraction was seen in infection- and vaccine-induced clones late after vaccination.

The protocol was immunoSEQ multiplex PCR, while the TCRdb copy is restricted to in-frame clones and leaves out a portion. The repertoire consists of approximately 83,000 clones, with around 74% occurring once and the leading ten covering 1.1%. Worth noting for this clone: Its antigen remains unknown.

From germline, CDR1 is SGHRS and CDR2 YFSETQ. The CDR3 covers 15 residues. The V gene end was trimmed by 5 bases and the J gene end by 0 bases; junction bases not matched to a gene: 4. Peptide-pool stimulation followed by sequencing identified expanded antigen-specific CD4+ clonotypes in the ViraFEST assay. The culture ran for around nine days before CD4+ T cells were isolated. Each participant received a vaccine that was either BNT162b2 or mRNA-1273, given as two doses. All vaccine recipients tested negative for nucleocapsid antibodies and had never contracted SARS-CoV-2 infection. The TCR comes from a human donor who received a COVID-19 vaccine. The specimen was CD4+ T cells from PBMCs cultured with HCoV-OC43 spike peptides, collected after COVID-19 vaccination. The subset: HCoV-OC43 spike overlapping peptide pool stimulation. V is TRBV5-1 and J is TRBJ1-3; the match to TRBD1 covers 8 bases. The CDR3 sequence: CASRRGTGSGNTIYF. DNA of the CDR3: TGCGCCAGCAGACGTGGGACAGGCTCTGGAAACACCATATATTTT.